A single sample gave rise to the 27 T cell receptor beta chains below, sequenced in a study of cytomegalovirus exposure and HLA in healthy donors. Vbeta (60) and Jbeta (13) primers were used in the PCR. Data came from immunoSEQ multiplex PCR; TCRdb stores just in-frame clones and leaves some out. The data contain some 130,000 clones, 66% of them seen just once; the ten biggest clones take up over 1.5%. What was sequenced was PBMCs. Receptor source: a human donor in good health.

This clone was recorded a few times. V gene TRBV7-9 combines with J gene TRBJ2-7; D ambiguous. This CDR3 has 14 residues. Trimming left V 1 base short and J 5 bases short, with 12 bases between. Germline values: CDR1 SEHNR, CDR2 FQNEAQ (reference sequence). The DNA for the CDR3 is TGTGCCAGCAGCTTAGTTGCCATGCCAGACGAGCAGTACTTC. Amino acid sequence: CASSLVAMPDEQYF.

This clone was recorded a few times. The V call is TRBV27, the J call TRBJ2-3; tentative D call: TRBD2 (6 bases). Trimming removed 3 bases from V and 6 bases from J, with 10 bases in between. In germline, CDR1 is MNHEY, CDR2 SMNVEV (reference sequence). The length of the CDR3 is 13 residues. The CDR3 spells CASSFRAGDTQYF. The CDR3 nucleotides are TGTGCCAGCAGTTTTCGCGCGGGGGATACGCAGTATTTT.

The V and J genes are TRBV5-1 and TRBJ2-7; no definite D call. CDR1 and CDR2 from the germline V gene are SGHRS and YFSETQ. V was trimmed by 2 bases and J by 2 bases, leaving 8 bases between them. CDR3 length equals 13 residues. The DNA for the CDR3 is TGCGCCAGCAGCTTAACCGCGCCCTACGAGCAGTACTTC. Amino acid sequence: CASSLTAPYEQYF.

A word on this clone: Additional DNA sequences in this sample encode the identical CDR3. This chain links TRBV27 with TRBJ1-1, with D unresolved. The V gene's germline CDR1 is MNHEY and CDR2 SMNVEV (reference sequence). The V gene lost 2 bases and the J gene lost 1 base, with 5 bases spanning the gap. The CDR3 spans 13 residues. CDR3 DNA sequence: TGTGCCAGCAGTTTAGGGAGGAACACTGAAGCTTTCTTT. It specifies CASSLGRNTEAFF.

This rearrangement joins TRBV6-5 to TRBJ1-1; D may be TRBD1 (6 bases). This CDR3 spans 15 amino acids. Looked up from germline, CDR1 is MNHEY and CDR2 is SVGAGI. V gave up 0 bases and J gave up 6 bases, with 14 bases separating them. The CDR3 sequence is CASSYSRSRQAEAFF. CDR3 in DNA: TGTGCCAGCAGTTACTCGAGATCCCGACAGGCTGAAGCTTTCTTT.

The chain combines TRBV18 with TRBJ2-3; TRBD2 aligns across 8 bases. The CDR3 runs 14 residues. The germline V gene encodes CDR1 KGHSH and CDR2 LQKENI. The junction had 4 bases not matched to a gene; V was cut back by 3 bases and J by 5 bases. CDR3 sequence reads: CASSPGLAGDTQYF. CDR3 coding DNA: TGTGCCAGCTCACCCGGACTAGCTGGAGATACGCAGTATTTT.

The chain uses TRBV29-1 and TRBJ2-7; 7 bases align to TRBD1. The CDR3 length is 15 residues. CDR1 and CDR2 from the germline V gene are SQVTM and ANQGSEA. V lost 6 bases to trimming and J lost 0 bases; unmatched junction nucleotides: 11. The CDR3 spells CSVVISGTASYEQYF. DNA for the CDR3: TGCAGCGTGGTAATCTCCGGGACAGCCTCCTACGAGCAGTACTTC.

The gene calls are TRBV6-5 and TRBJ2-7, with D possibly matching TRBD2 (6 bases). Germline V lookup: CDR1 MNHEY, CDR2 SVGAGI. Trimming shortened V by 7 bases and J by 5 bases, and 15 bases separated the two germline ends. The CDR3 runs 13 residues. The CDR3, as DNA: TGTGCCAGCAAACGGGGCGCGGGGAACGAGCAGTACTTC. Translated, it gives CASKRGAGNEQYF.

V gene TRBV10-3 combines with J gene TRBJ2-3, with a possible D match to TRBD1 (6 bases). CDR1 is ENHRY and CDR2 is SYGVKD in the germline V gene. The CDR3 is made up of 14 amino acids. V lost 10 bases and J lost 2, with 16 bases in between. CDR3 nucleotide sequence: TGTGCCAGCCTACAGGGACCGCTCACAGATACGCAGTATTTT. Translation gives CASLQGPLTDTQYF.

The chain has TRBV5-1 and TRBJ2-3; 7 positions match TRBD2. Trimming removed 3 bases from V and 2 bases from J; junction bases left unmatched: 9. The CDR3 loop spans 16 amino acids. CDR1 SGHRS and CDR2 YFSETQ come from the germline V gene. The CDR3 DNA reads as TGCGCCAGCAGCTCGGGTGGCGGGAGCAACACAGATACGCAGTATTTT. The encoded protein is CASSSGGGSNTDTQYF.

V and J are TRBV5-4 and TRBJ1-2; D is perhaps TRBD1 (6 bases). V shed 4 bases and J shed 4 bases, with 14 bases lying between them. Germline values: CDR1 SGHNT, CDR2 YYREEE (reference sequence). This CDR3 is 14 amino acids long. CDR3 sequence reads: CASSPYRGGYGYTF. Written as DNA, the CDR3 is TGTGCCAGCAGCCCCTACCGAGGGGGCTATGGCTACACCTTC.

The CDR3 is CASSPDRGSYEQYF. The CDR3 DNA reads as TGCGCCAGCAGCCCAGACAGGGGATCCTACGAGCAGTACTTC. V gene TRBV4-1 combines with J gene TRBJ2-7, with TRBD1 identical over 8 bases. Germline CDR1 and CDR2: MGHRA and YSYEKL. V was pared by 4 bases and J by 1 base, with 3 bases of the junction left unmatched. CDR3 length equals 14 residues.

The chain employs TRBV19 and TRBJ2-1, with 9 positions matching TRBD2. CDR1 is LNHDA, CDR2 SQIVND, per germline (reference sequence). This CDR3 has 15 amino acids. The junction had 5 bases not matched to a gene; V was cut back by 7 bases and J by 1 base. CDR3 sequence: CASNAAGGSYNEQFF. CDR3 coding DNA: TGTGCCAGTAACGCCGCGGGAGGGTCCTACAATGAGCAGTTCTTC.

This chain joins TRBV6-1 and TRBJ2-5; 8 bases are shared with TRBD1. The last part of the DNA fits TRBJ2-7 better; the J call may be wrong. There are 14 residues in the CDR3. Germline CDR1 is MNHNS and CDR2 is SASEGT. The DNA of the CDR3 is TGTGCCAGCTTTCGACAGGGGACCCGCTACGAGCAGTACTTC. Its translation: CASFRQGTRYEQYF.

J is TRBJ2-2 and V is TRBV11-2; 8 bases align to TRBD1. The CDR3 runs 14 residues. CDR1 is SGHAT, CDR2 FQNNGV, per germline. V was pared by 1 base and J by 6 bases, with 1 base of the junction left unmatched. CDR3 DNA: TGTGCCAGCAGCTTAGGGACAGGGTCCGGGGAGCTGTTTTTT. This sequence encodes CASSLGTGSGELFF. Drawing the rest from reference TRBV11-2 and TRBJ2-2, the complete variable domain is EAGVAQSPRYKIIEKRQSVAFWCNPISGHATLYWYQQILGQGPKLLIQFQNNGVVDDSQLPKDRFSAERLKGVDSTLKIQPAKLEDSAVYLCASSLGTGSGELFFGEGSRLTVL.

This clone was recorded only once. The rearrangement links TRBV21-1 to TRBJ1-5; the table's D call TRBD1 went unverified against the DNA. TRBV21-1 is assigned pseudogene status. The CDR3 is 19 amino acids. The CDR3 spells CASSRAGTGGWVGNQPQHF. The CDR3 nucleotides read TGTGCCAGCAGCAGGGCCGGGACAGGGGGCTGGGTTGGCAATCAGCCCCAGCATTTT.

The rearrangement links TRBV5-1 to TRBJ2-5; 7 bases map to TRBD1. The better agreement between TRBJ2-7 and the DNA end casts doubt on the J call. The CDR3 consists of 15 residues. CDR1 and CDR2 from the germline V gene are SGHRS and YFSETQ. In DNA, the CDR3 is TGCGCCAGCAGCCCAAGACAGGGTAGACCCTACGAGCAGTACTTC. This codes for CASSPRQGRPYEQYF.

The chain uses TRBV6-4 and TRBJ2-7; 7 nucleotides agree with TRBD1. Germline CDR1 and CDR2: MRHNA and SNTAGT. CDR3 size: 13 residues. Trimming cost V 8 bases and J 3 bases; bases outside gene matches: 7. This CDR3 reads CASPPGQHYEQYF. The CDR3 DNA reads as TGTGCCAGCCCTCCGGGACAGCACTACGAGCAGTACTTC.

The chain couples TRBV5-4 to TRBJ1-4, with TRBD1 matching over 8 bases. CDR3 length equals 16 residues. The V and J ends lost 4 bases and 3 bases, in that order; junction bases with no gene match: 8. Germline V lookup: CDR1 SGHNT, CDR2 YYREEE (reference sequence). The CDR3 here is CASSRGGQGSNEKLFF. The CDR3 DNA is TGTGCCAGCAGCAGAGGCGGACAGGGCTCTAATGAAAAACTGTTTTTT.

This clone was detected once. V and J are TRBV4-1 and TRBJ2-1; TRBD1 aligns across 7 bases. The CDR3 has 16 amino acids. J was trimmed by 3 bases and V by 2 bases; bases with no gene match: 7. In germline, CDR1 is MGHRA, CDR2 YSYEKL. The CDR3 region has the DNA TGCGCCAGCAGCCAACCTTCGGACAGGTACTACAATGAGCAGTTCTTC. Amino acid sequence: CASSQPSDRYYNEQFF.

The genes are TRBV2 and TRBJ1-4, with D possibly matching TRBD1 (6 bases). Trimming cost V 8 bases and J 7 bases, with 14 bases left between them. Germline assignment: CDR1 SNHLY and CDR2 FYNNEI. CDR3 size: 13 residues. The chain's CDR3 is CASVLQGTEKLFF. The DNA of the CDR3 is TGTGCCAGCGTATTACAGGGAACTGAAAAACTGTTTTTT.

The chain combines TRBV7-2 with TRBJ1-2, with 9 bases fitting TRBD1. Losses at the gene ends were 3 bases for V and 6 bases for J; bases not matched to a gene: 2. The V gene's germline CDR1 is SGHTA and CDR2 FQGNSA. The CDR3 is made up of 13 amino acids. The CDR3 is CASSFGTGNGYTF. CDR3 in DNA: TGTGCCAGCAGCTTCGGGACAGGGAATGGCTACACCTTC.

The V gene is TRBV2, the J gene TRBJ2-7, with D possibly matching TRBD2 (5 bases). The CDR3 has 14 residues. Trimming cost V 7 bases and J 3 bases, with 16 bases left between them. Germline lookup yields CDR1 SNHLY and CDR2 FYNNEI. CDR3 DNA sequence: TGTGCCAGCACACCGAGGATACGGGGCTACGAGCAGTACTTC. Translation: CASTPRIRGYEQYF.

This rearrangement joins TRBV5-1 to TRBJ2-7; maybe TRBD2 (5 bases). V was pared by 0 bases and J by 5 bases, with 9 bases between. This CDR3 is built from 13 residues. Germline CDR1 and CDR2: SGHRS and YFSETQ. CDR3: CASSLARGNEQYF. In nucleotides, the CDR3 is TGCGCCAGCAGCTTGGCTCGGGGTAACGAGCAGTACTTC.

The DNA for the CDR3 is TGTGCCAGTAGTCGCGGGACAGAGGGCGAGCAGTACTTC. Residues: CASSRGTEGEQYF. The chain has TRBV19 and TRBJ2-7; D might be TRBD1 (7 bases). In germline, CDR1 is LNHDA, CDR2 SQIVND (reference sequence). The length of the CDR3 is 13 residues. Trimming took off 5 bases at V and 6 bases at J, with 14 bases between the two ends.

The chain links TRBV19 to TRBJ2-7; 7 bases match TRBD1. The DNA end lines up better with TRBJ2-1; the J call may be wrong. From germline, CDR1 is LNHDA and CDR2 SQIVND (reference sequence). This CDR3 has 13 amino acids. CDR3 DNA sequence: TGTGCCAGTAGTATGGCCACAGGGGACGAGCAGTTCTTC. Translated: CASSMATGDEQFF.

The chain employs TRBV7-9 and TRBJ1-5, with a weak D call TRBD1 (6 bases). The V and J ends lost 5 bases and 0 bases respectively, with 17 bases between them. The germline V gene has CDR1 SEHNR and CDR2 FQNEAQ (reference sequence). The CDR3 consists of 17 residues. CDR3 amino acids: CASSPEGGGLSNQPQHF. CDR3 nucleotide sequence: TGTGCCAGCAGCCCAGAAGGGGGGGGCCTTAGCAATCAGCCCCAGCATTTT.